This T cell receptor beta chain was found in a study of identical twins. The CDR3 contains 18 residues. Germline V gene sequence: CDR1 LGHDT, CDR2 YNNKEL (reference sequence). V was trimmed by 0 bases and J by 7 bases, leaving 23 bases between them. TCRdb re-called the 5' RACE reads with MiXCR, one entry per CDR3 protein. The table lists approximately 210,000 distinct CDR3 sequences, approximately 15% of them singletons. This clonotype has a handful of counts. As yet, its antigen is unknown. General study findings and limits: Excess twin sharing in beta out-of-frame sequences was weaker. In cord blood, abundant beta clonotypes had fewer insertions; memory showed no trend.

These records were also assigned to another study, of T cells expressing NK-cell markers. That work adds: Nothing established the HCMV specificity of expanded NKG2C+ T cell clones.

The material sequenced was CD8+ T cells sorted from blood. The sequence was collected from a woman younger than 30 in good health. The rearrangement joins TRBV3-1 to TRBJ2-3, with a weak D call TRBD2 (6 bases). The CDR3 region has the DNA TGTGCCAGCAGCCAAGATCTACGACTAGTCCTAGTGTCAAATACGCAGTATTTT. It encodes CASSQDLRLVLVSNTQYF.